The T cell receptor beta chain described here comes from a study of TIL therapy for anti-PD-1-resistant metastatic lung cancer (dated by TCRdb to 2020 to 2023). For context, the study as a whole: Tumors were harvested before any PD-1/PD-L1 blockade; patients then received nivolumab, and those progressing received lymphodepletion, expanded TIL infusion and IL-2. Enrolled patients had a median age of almost 55 years (range 38-75) and a median tumor PD-L1 proportion score of around 5.9%. Most of the cohort had lung adenocarcinoma, several tumors were EGFR-mutant and two were ALK-rearranged, and half of the patients were current or former smokers. A median non-synonymous tumor mutation burden of under 1.9 mutations per megabase was determined across the cohort by whole-exome sequencing. T cell receptor beta sequencing of tumor and peripheral blood served to follow clonotypes across the tumor, the expanded TIL product, and serial blood samples. Here is what the overall study found, with its caveats: The cohort was highly selected, with more treatment-naive, never-smoker and oncogene-addicted patients than typical, limiting generalizability. Infused TIL clonotypes partially replaced the baseline peripheral repertoire then decayed over months, with no apparent association between persistence and response. The study protocol defined all tumor marker inferences as exploratory.

The immunoSEQ v3 hsTCRB kit was used to amplify TCR beta CDR3 regions from genomic DNA through bias-controlled multiplex PCR. The TCR libraries were sequenced on an Illumina NextSeq 500 to around 2 million read pairs for survey level or roughly 4.5-6.5 million read pairs for deep level. Regarding the original processing steps: Clonality was reported by immunoSEQ Analyzer software, which also assigned V, D and J genes and filtered out non-productive sequences. Repertoires were compared by productive Simpson clonality and by the Morisita overlap index of productive TRB rearrangements between infused TIL and blood. For each clone in blood, the absolute clonotype count was estimated by multiplying the lymphocyte count by the CD3+ fraction and by the clone's productive frequency. Sourced from immuneACCESS, this table was stored by TCRdb with only in-frame sequences that have V and J called. A share of the clones is absent; for the studies checked, an unresolved V gene accounts for under half, and the remainder has no known explanation. V and J calls plus clone size are reproduced from that table; the DNA served to infer D and trimming. The sample table holds fewer than 25,000 clones, of which 70% to 80% were seen once. The biggest ten clones account for roughly 1.8% of the sample.

The sample's time point label, in plain terms: pre-treatment sample, taken before nivolumab and TIL therapy. Between October 2017 and early 2020, a dual-center phase I trial enrolled adults who had stage 4 NSCLC. Samples came from a single-arm, open-label phase I trial of tumor-infiltrating lymphocyte therapy with nivolumab in advanced non-small cell lung cancer. Blood mononuclear cells from EDTA tubes were separated on a Ficoll gradient and snap-frozen as pellets, and DNA was extracted from the cells using a Qiagen mini-prep kit. Compared with germline, V lacks 6 bases and J lacks 1 base; bases without a gene match: 10. The germline V gene encodes CDR1 MNHEY and CDR2 SMNVEV (reference sequence). The CDR3 measures 16 amino acids from cysteine to phenylalanine. Only the CDR3 DNA stays, 48 bases, in frame from base 1. In this sample, this clone turned up once. Its antigen is still unknown. Nothing much larger sits one base from this clone, and base qualities are not available.

The sample was blood, taken at baseline. The source is a person between 30 and 80 years old with non-small cell lung cancer. The chain links TRBV27 with TRBJ2-3, with 7 central nucleotides matching TRBD1. The nucleotide sequence is TGTGCCAGCAGCAAATCTACCGGGACAGGCACAGATACGCAGTATTTT. Its coded protein is CASSKSTGTGTDTQYF.